The 23 T cell receptor beta chains below come from one sample, sequenced in a study of Tregs in tolerant kidney transplant recipients. Method: immunoSEQ multiplex PCR; TCRdb's copy keeps in-frame clones and lacks some. This sample has around 70,000 clones, with around 90% found just once. Specimen: CD8+ T cells from blood, collected before the transplant. Source of these receptors: a human donor who received a combined kidney and bone marrow transplant.

This CDR3 reads CASSTTGDGANVLTF. CDR3 nucleotides: TGTGCCAGCAGCACAACAGGGGATGGGGCCAACGTCCTGACTTTC. The chain uses TRBV7-9 and TRBJ2-6, with 7 bases matching TRBD1. Trimming removed 5 bases from V and 3 bases from J; junction bases left unmatched: 4. Germline loops: CDR1 SEHNR, CDR2 FQNEAQ (reference sequence). This CDR3 has 15 residues. The full variable domain, rest sourced from reference TRBV7-9 and TRBJ2-6, is DTGVSQNPRHKITKRGQNVTFRCDPISEHNRLYWYRQTLGQGPEFLTYFQNEAQLEKSRLLSDRFSAERPKGSFSTLEIQRTEQGDSAMYLCASSTTGDGANVLTFGAGSRLTVL.

This chain joins TRBV7-2 and TRBJ2-1, with 8 bases aligning to TRBD1. Looked up from germline, CDR1 is SGHTA and CDR2 is FQGNSA. J was trimmed by 5 bases and V by 5 bases; bases with no gene match: 14. CDR3 size: 17 residues. CDR3 sequence reads: CASSPIGQGLKHNEQFF. The CDR3 coding sequence is TGTGCCAGCAGCCCCATCGGACAGGGCTTGAAACACAATGAGCAGTTCTTC.

The V gene is TRBV27, the J gene TRBJ1-1, with a tentative D call TRBD1 (5 bases). V dropped 8 bases and J dropped 0 bases, with 13 bases sitting between them. Germline lookup yields CDR1 MNHEY and CDR2 SMNVEV (reference sequence). The CDR3 contains 14 residues. The CDR3 DNA follows: TGTGCCAGCTCCCTGGGGGGGTTGAACACTGAAGCTTTCTTT. This translates into CASSLGGLNTEAFF.

The chain carries TRBV9 and TRBJ2-3; 7 bases align to TRBD1. CDR3 size: 16 residues. Germline V gene sequence: CDR1 SGDLS, CDR2 YYNGEE. Trimming removed 3 bases from V and 1 base from J; junction bases left unmatched: 8. CDR3 loop: CASSASGGGGTDTQYF. The CDR3 bases are TGTGCCAGCAGCGCGTCAGGGGGTGGCGGCACAGATACGCAGTATTTT.

This rearrangement joins TRBV5-6 to TRBJ2-2; 7 bases fit TRBD2. Germline values: CDR1 SGHDT, CDR2 YYEEEE. With V trimmed by 0 bases and J by 5 bases, 4 bases remained unmatched. This CDR3 spans 15 amino acids. This CDR3 is CASSLVGGITGELFF. The CDR3 nucleotides read TGTGCCAGCAGCTTGGTCGGGGGGATAACCGGGGAGCTGTTTTTT.

The rearrangement uses TRBV4-1 and TRBJ1-5; D is possibly TRBD1 (5 bases). Germline V gene data show CDR1 as MGHRA and CDR2 as YSYEKL. The V end lost 0 bases, the J end lost 5 bases, and 14 bases lay between the germline ends. The CDR3 runs 16 residues. CDR3 loop: CASSQERGHPDQPQHF. CDR3 bases: TGCGCCAGCAGCCAAGAGCGTGGACACCCGGATCAGCCCCAGCATTTT.

The chain uses TRBV4-1 and TRBJ2-3; 11 nucleotides agree with TRBD2. Germline trimming cut 3 bases from V and 2 bases from J; bases unmatched to any gene: 10. The germline V gene has CDR1 MGHRA and CDR2 YSYEKL. This CDR3 is built from 18 residues. The CDR3 protein is CASSHLGGLAENTDTQYF. The CDR3 bases are TGCGCCAGCAGCCATCTCGGGGGACTAGCGGAAAACACAGATACGCAGTATTTT.

V gene TRBV15 combines with J gene TRBJ2-2; 9 nucleotides match TRBD2. CDR1 is LNHNV and CDR2 is YYDKDF in the germline V gene (reference sequence). This CDR3 contains 18 residues. The trim removed 5 bases at V and 0 bases at J, leaving 10 bases unmatched. CDR3 sequence reads: CATSLRPGLATNTGELFF. CDR3 DNA sequence: TGTGCCACCAGCTTACGTCCGGGACTAGCCACGAACACCGGGGAGCTGTTTTTT.

The chain employs TRBV19 and TRBJ2-1, with TRBD2 identical over 12 bases. The CDR3 is 16 residues long. Germline CDR1 and CDR2: LNHDA and SQIVND (reference sequence). Trimming at V came to 4 bases and at J to 7 bases, leaving 8 bases not matched to a gene. CDR3 DNA sequence: TGTGCCAGTAGTACGGCTCTAGCGGGGGGGGTAAATGAGCAGTTCTTC. Its translation is CASSTALAGGVNEQFF.

The chain carries TRBV27 and TRBJ2-7; maybe TRBD1 (6 bases). The CDR3 is 14 residues long. CDR1 is MNHEY, CDR2 SMNVEV, per germline (reference sequence). Between the trimmed V and J ends, which lost 3 bases and 0 bases, there was a span of 9 bases. The CDR3 DNA sequence: TGTGCCAGCAGTTTGAGGGGGTTCTCCTACGAGCAGTACTTC. Amino acid sequence: CASSLRGFSYEQYF.

The CDR3 coding sequence is TGTGCCAGCAGCTTAGAAAATCAGGGTGAAAAACTGTTTTTT. Protein: CASSLENQGEKLFF. The rearrangement links TRBV7-9 to TRBJ1-4; perhaps TRBD1 as D (5 bases). The germline V gene has CDR1 SEHNR and CDR2 FQNEAQ (reference sequence). V lost 1 base and J 7 bases, leaving 10 bases between the germline ends. This CDR3 region has 14 residues.

The chain couples TRBV4-3 to TRBJ2-7, with 7 bases lining up with TRBD2. Germline loops: CDR1 LGHNA, CDR2 YSLEER. CDR3 length equals 14 residues. Losses at the gene ends were 0 bases for V and 3 bases for J; bases not matched to a gene: 2. CDR3 amino acids: CASSQDASGYEQYF. CDR3 bases: TGCGCCAGCAGCCAAGATGCTAGCGGCTACGAGCAGTACTTC.

This rearrangement joins TRBV15 to TRBJ1-2, with TRBD1 matching over 7 bases. Per the germline V gene, CDR1 is LNHNV and CDR2 is YYDKDF (reference sequence). The junction had 10 bases not matched to a gene; V was cut back by 5 bases and J by 4 bases. This CDR3 is built from 15 residues. The CDR3 sequence is CATSSPGTDSYGYTF. CDR3 nucleotides: TGTGCCACCAGCTCCCCCGGGACAGACTCCTATGGCTACACCTTC.

The chain employs TRBV29-1 and TRBJ1-2, with D perhaps TRBD1 (6 bases). Germline-derived CDR1 and CDR2 are SQVTM and ANQGSEA. This CDR3 is 15 amino acids long. V was cut by 5 bases and J by 0 bases, with 16 bases left in between. The chain's CDR3 is CSVYGTQDSNYGYTF. The CDR3 bases are TGCAGCGTTTATGGGACACAAGATTCTAACTATGGCTACACCTTC.

The genes are TRBV7-9 and TRBJ2-7, with D tentatively TRBD2 (6 bases). The CDR3 has 14 amino acids. The V end lost 5 bases, the J end lost 0 bases, and 11 bases lay between the germline ends. Germline V lookup: CDR1 SEHNR, CDR2 FQNEAQ (reference sequence). In nucleotides, the CDR3 is TGTGCCAGCAGCATGGAGGGCCTCTCCTACGAGCAGTACTTC. Residues: CASSMEGLSYEQYF.

CDR3 nucleotide sequence: TGTGCCAGCAGCGTAGAGGGAGGGGGTGGATCACCCCTCCACTTT. This translates into CASSVEGGGGSPLHF. The chain is built from TRBV9 and TRBJ1-6, with D maybe TRBD1 (6 bases). Germline V CDR1 and CDR2: SGDLS, YYNGEE. The ends were cut back, 0 bases at V and 10 bases at J, with 14 bases in the middle. The CDR3 covers 15 residues.

The chain joins TRBV18 to TRBJ2-7, with D possibly matching TRBD1 (5 bases). The CDR3 contains 15 residues. CDR1 KGHSH and CDR2 LQKENI come from the germline V gene. V was trimmed by 3 bases and J by 4 bases, leaving 16 bases between them. The CDR3: CASSPDKGVGYEQYF. Written as DNA, the CDR3 is TGTGCCAGCTCACCGGATAAAGGGGTGGGATACGAGCAGTACTTC.

This clone is a singleton in its sample. The rearrangement joins TRBV7-8 to TRBJ2-7; 7 nucleotides agree with TRBD1. J lost 3 bases, V lost 3 bases, and 11 bases had no gene match. This CDR3 has 16 amino acids. The germline gives CDR1 SGHVS, CDR2 FQNEAQ. Here the CDR3 reads CASSFIQGNIGYEQYF. Written as DNA, the CDR3 is TGTGCCAGCAGCTTCATACAGGGGAATATCGGCTACGAGCAGTACTTC.

The V gene is TRBV11-2, the J gene TRBJ1-4; D may be TRBD1 (5 bases). CDR1 and CDR2 (germline): SGHAT, FQNNGV. With 5 bases removed from V and 7 bases from J, the gap between germline ends came to 14 bases. The CDR3 consists of 14 residues. The CDR3 DNA reads as TGTGCCAGCAGCCCTGGGGGGGGAGGTGAAAAACTGTTTTTT. Amino acid sequence: CASSPGGGGEKLFF.

The rearrangement uses TRBV9 and TRBJ1-2; no reliable D call. CDR1 SGDLS and CDR2 YYNGEE come from the germline V gene. The CDR3 runs to 12 residues. Trimming removed 0 bases from V and 8 bases from J, with 8 bases in between. CDR3 DNA sequence: TGTGCCAGCAGCGTAGGTGGCTCCGGCTACACCTTC. Encoded protein: CASSVGGSGYTF.

This sequence joins TRBV7-8 and TRBJ1-2, with D unresolved. The length of the CDR3 is 14 residues. V lost 2 bases and J lost 3, with 10 bases in between. The germline gives CDR1 SGHVS, CDR2 FQNEAQ. CDR3 bases: TGTGCCAGCAGCTTAATTGGGGAGGACTATGGCTACACCTTC. Its protein product is CASSLIGEDYGYTF.

This clone is a singleton in its sample. The rearrangement joins TRBV14 to TRBJ2-7; 8 nucleotides align to TRBD1. V was pared by 3 bases and J by 3 bases, with 7 bases of the junction left unmatched. The CDR3 has 15 amino acids. In germline, CDR1 is SGHDN, CDR2 FVKESK. CDR3 coding DNA: TGTGCCAGCAGCCACGGACAGGGTTCCTTCTACGAGCAGTACTTC. Translating gives CASSHGQGSFYEQYF.

The rearrangement joins TRBV10-3 to TRBJ2-2, with D perhaps TRBD1 (6 bases). The CDR3 spans 15 residues. The germline gives CDR1 ENHRY, CDR2 SYGVKD. V dropped 9 bases and J dropped 0 bases, with 14 bases sitting between them. The CDR3 spells CAINSEGANTGELFF. CDR3 sequence (DNA): TGTGCCATTAATTCTGAGGGGGCGAACACCGGGGAGCTGTTTTTT.